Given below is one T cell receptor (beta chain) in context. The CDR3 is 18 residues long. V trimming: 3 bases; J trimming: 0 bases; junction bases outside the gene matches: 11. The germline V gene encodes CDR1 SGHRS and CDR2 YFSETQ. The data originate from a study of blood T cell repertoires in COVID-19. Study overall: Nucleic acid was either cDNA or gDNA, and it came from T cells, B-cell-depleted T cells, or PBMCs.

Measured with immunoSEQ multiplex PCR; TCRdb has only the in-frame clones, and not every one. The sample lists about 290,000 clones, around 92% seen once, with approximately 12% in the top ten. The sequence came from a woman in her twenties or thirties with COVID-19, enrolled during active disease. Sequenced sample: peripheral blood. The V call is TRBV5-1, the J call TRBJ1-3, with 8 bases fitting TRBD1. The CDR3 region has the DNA TGCGCCAGCAGCTGGGGCGGACAGGGATCATCCTCTGGAAACACCATATATTTT. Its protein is CASSWGGQGSSSGNTIYF.